This section outlines one TCR beta chain sequence together with its context. The sample comes from a study of neoadjuvant anti-PD-1 for oral cavity cancer. Most PBMC samples had approximately 470 ng input DNA in six replicates. The method was immunoSEQ multiplex PCR; TCRdb's version includes in-frame clones alone and lacks a portion of them. Here the sample spans over 65,000 clones, 70% to 90% being singletons. Time point denoted: after neoadjuvant nivolumab, at surgical resection. Germline V CDR1 and CDR2: SGHRS, YFSETQ. V was cut by 0 bases and J by 7 bases, with 8 bases left in between. The CDR3 has 14 residues.

This sequence originates from a person between 35 and 79 years old with oral cavity squamous cell carcinoma. This chain connects TRBV5-1 to TRBJ1-6; D is unresolved. The sequenced sample was PBMCs, obtained after nivolumab (anti-PD-1) treatment. CDR3 coding DNA: TGCGCCAGCAGCTTGGCCTCGGGAAATTCACCCCTCCACTTT. Translation gives CASSLASGNSPLHF.